The 28 T cell receptor beta chains listed next were all sequenced from one sample in a study of T cells in narcolepsy. Here immunoSEQ multiplex PCR was the method, and the copy in TCRdb shows in-frame clones only, minus some. The sample shows tens of thousands of clones, approximately 80% of them seen only once. Sequenced sample: CD45RA- memory CD4+ T cells from PBMCs. These receptors were collected from a human donor with narcolepsy.

The rearrangement links TRBV2 to TRBJ1-4; 7 bases align to TRBD1. CDR1 and CDR2 (germline): SNHLY, FYNNEI. This CDR3 contains 13 residues. The trim removed 6 bases at V and 7 bases at J, leaving 5 bases unmatched. The DNA of the CDR3 is TGTGCCAGCAGGTTACAGGGGACTGAAAAACTGTTTTTT. Translating gives CASRLQGTEKLFF.

This chain connects TRBV2 to TRBJ1-4; the D gene is possibly TRBD1 (5 bases). Germline CDR1 is SNHLY and CDR2 is FYNNEI. V dropped 5 bases and J dropped 4 bases, with 17 bases sitting between them. This CDR3 has 16 residues. The CDR3 sequence is CASSYSRAALNEKLFF. The CDR3 DNA reads as TGTGCCAGCAGTTACTCCAGGGCAGCCCTTAATGAAAAACTGTTTTTT.

As concerns this clone: An end of the junction differs from the germline gene, which may be a read error. At the DNA level, this CDR3 is encoded by other sequences in the same sample as well. The J gene is TRBJ1-3, the V gene TRBV7-6; D perhaps matches TRBD1 (5 bases). The CDR3 consists of 15 residues. CDR1 and CDR2 (germline): SGHVS, FNYEAQ. The CDR3 nucleotides read TGCGCCAGCAGCTCCACCGGGACGGCTGGAAACACCATATATTTT. The encoded protein is CASSSTGTAGNTIYF.

This rearrangement joins TRBV7-6 to TRBJ2-5; 11 positions match TRBD1. Germline V lookup: CDR1 SGHVS, CDR2 FNYEAQ. The CDR3 covers 15 residues. V dropped 3 bases and J dropped 2; count of bases not matched to a gene: 2. The CDR3 protein is CASSLGQGVQETQYF. CDR3 bases: TGTGCCAGCAGCTTGGGACAGGGGGTACAAGAGACCCAGTACTTC.

CDR3 nucleotides: TGCAGCGAGAGACAGGGGGCCACTGAAGCTTTCTTT. It is translated as CSERQGATEAFF. This chain links TRBV29-1 with TRBJ1-1; 10 nucleotides align to TRBD1. The ends lost 7 bases at V and 4 bases at J; junction bases unmatched: 3. This CDR3 comprises 12 residues. From germline, CDR1 is SQVTM and CDR2 ANQGSEA.

V and J are TRBV5-4 and TRBJ1-2; 8 bases fit TRBD1. CDR3 length equals 14 residues. Germline lookup yields CDR1 SGHNT and CDR2 YYREEE (reference sequence). V gave up 0 bases and J gave up 8 bases; unmatched junction bases: 6. The CDR3 is CASSLEYRGSGYTF. CDR3 in DNA: TGTGCCAGCAGCTTGGAGTACAGGGGGAGCGGCTACACCTTC.

The chain joins TRBV2 to TRBJ1-1, with D unresolved. CDR3 length: 14 residues. V was pared by 7 bases and J by 4 bases, with 16 bases between. Germline CDR1 and CDR2: SNHLY and FYNNEI. The CDR3 DNA follows: TGTGCCAGCACGGTGGTGCGGGAGGGCACTGAAGCTTTCTTT. This encodes CASTVVREGTEAFF.

The genes are TRBV7-2 and TRBJ2-3, with TRBD1 matching over 9 bases. The CDR3 has 15 residues. The J segment lost 3 bases and the V segment lost 3 bases, leaving 4 bases of the junction unmatched. Germline CDR1 is SGHTA and CDR2 is FQGNSA. The CDR3 region has the DNA TGTGCCAGCAGCTTGGGGACAGGGAAAACAGATACGCAGTATTTT. Translated, it gives CASSLGTGKTDTQYF.

J is TRBJ1-5 and V is TRBV27; D not resolved. Trimming stripped 3 bases from V and 6 bases from J, with 9 bases between. Germline V CDR1 and CDR2: MNHEY, SMNVEV (reference sequence). The CDR3 is 13 amino acids. The DNA for the CDR3 is TGTGCCAGCAGTTTGGCCGGTGGTCAGCCCCAGCATTTT. This translates into CASSLAGGQPQHF.

This sequence joins TRBV4-2 and TRBJ2-6, with 9 bases lining up with TRBD1. The J segment lost 0 bases and the V segment lost 2 bases, leaving 5 bases of the junction unmatched. The germline gives CDR1 LGHNA, CDR2 YNFKEQ. The CDR3 spans 18 residues. The CDR3 sequence: CASSQWTGANSGANVLTF. The CDR3 bases are TGTGCCAGCAGCCAATGGACAGGGGCAAACTCTGGGGCCAACGTCCTGACTTTC.

The chain links TRBV30 to TRBJ1-2; tentative D call: TRBD1 (5 bases). CDR3 length equals 14 residues. Trimming left V 0 bases short and J 5 bases short, with 13 bases between. Germline-derived CDR1 and CDR2 are GTSNPN and SVGIG (reference sequence). The CDR3 nucleotides read TGTGCCTGGAGTGTACGGAGGGGAGGGTATGGCTACACCTTC. Its protein product is CAWSVRRGGYGYTF.

The chain recombines TRBV29-1 with TRBJ1-2; 11 bases match TRBD1. The CDR3 consists of 14 residues. Unmatched junction bases numbered 7, after V lost 7 bases and J lost 3 bases. Germline V CDR1 and CDR2: SQVTM, ANQGSEA. CDR3 residues: CSAEGTGGHYGYTF. CDR3 DNA sequence: TGCAGCGCCGAAGGGACAGGGGGACACTATGGCTACACCTTC.

This rearrangement joins TRBV6-5 to TRBJ2-3; 8 bases line up with TRBD2. The CDR3 is 14 amino acids. Germline values: CDR1 MNHEY, CDR2 SVGAGI. The V segment lost 6 bases and the J segment 4 bases; nucleotides outside the gene matches: 6. The CDR3 reads CASSARGGADTQYF. DNA of the CDR3: TGTGCCAGCAGCGCCCGGGGGGGCGCAGATACGCAGTATTTT.

This chain joins TRBV5-6 and TRBJ2-3; TRBD1 agrees at 8 bases. Germline CDR1 reads SGHDT; CDR2 reads YYEEEE. Germline trimming cut 7 bases from V and 4 bases from J; bases unmatched to any gene: 8. The CDR3 runs 14 residues. For the CDR3, the DNA is TGTGCCAGCCGAGACAGGGGAGGCCCAGATACGCAGTATTTT. This gives the protein CASRDRGGPDTQYF.

V and J are TRBV5-1 and TRBJ1-6, with D hard to call. The germline V gene has CDR1 SGHRS and CDR2 YFSETQ. Trimming left V 0 bases short and J 8 bases short, with 6 bases between. This CDR3 is 13 amino acids long. CDR3 sequence reads: CASSLAGDSPLHF. For the CDR3, the DNA is TGCGCCAGCAGCTTGGCTGGTGATTCACCCCTCCACTTT.

With respect to this clone: In the same sample, other DNA sequences code for this CDR3. The rearrangement links TRBV9 to TRBJ1-1, with 12 positions matching TRBD1. This CDR3 is 16 amino acids long. The trim removed 2 bases at V and 1 base at J, leaving 3 bases unmatched. Per germline, CDR1 SGDLS and CDR2 YYNGEE. CDR3 bases: TGTGCCAGCAGCGTGGGACAGGGGGCAGGGAACACTGAAGCTTTCTTT. As protein: CASSVGQGAGNTEAFF.

The V call is TRBV6-5, the J call TRBJ2-7; D ambiguous. This CDR3 is built from 11 residues. V lost 5 bases, J lost 2 bases, and 4 bases lay in between. The germline CDR1 and CDR2 sequences are MNHEY and SVGAGI. As DNA, the CDR3 is TGTGCCAGCAGTGAGCCCTACGAGCAGTACTTC. Amino acids: CASSEPYEQYF.

This chain joins TRBV30 and TRBJ1-6; 11 bases fit TRBD1. The CDR3 totals 16 residues. Germline lookup yields CDR1 GTSNPN and CDR2 SVGIG (reference sequence). The ends lost 2 bases at V and 7 bases at J; junction bases unmatched: 7. As DNA, the CDR3 is TGTGCCTGGAGTATCGGACAGGGGGCAGGAAATTCACCCCTCCACTTT. Protein product: CAWSIGQGAGNSPLHF.

This clone came up once. This rearrangement joins TRBV30 to TRBJ1-1; D remains ambiguous. Between the trimmed V and J ends, which lost 2 bases and 1 base, there was a span of 8 bases. The CDR3 has 13 amino acids. Germline assignment: CDR1 GTSNPN and CDR2 SVGIG (reference sequence). The chain's CDR3 is CAWSIEGNTEAFF. For the CDR3, the DNA is TGTGCCTGGAGTATAGAGGGGAACACTGAAGCTTTCTTT.

This rearrangement joins TRBV11-3 to TRBJ2-1; possible D gene TRBD2, 7 bases. The ends were cut back, 5 bases at V and 5 bases at J, with 19 bases in the middle. The CDR3 is made up of 16 amino acids. Germline V gives CDR1 SGHNT, CDR2 YENEEA. The CDR3 bases are TGTGCCAGCAGCCCCCGAGTCCGGGGGGCCGACAATGAGCAGTTCTTC. It specifies CASSPRVRGADNEQFF.

The chain joins TRBV2 to TRBJ1-2; 10 nucleotides match TRBD1. The J segment lost 0 bases and the V segment lost 7 bases, leaving 8 bases of the junction unmatched. CDR3 length: 16 residues. The V gene's germline CDR1 is SNHLY and CDR2 FYNNEI. For the CDR3, the DNA is TGTGCCAGCATTTGGGACAGGGGTGAACCTAACTATGGCTACACCTTC. Translated: CASIWDRGEPNYGYTF. The entire variable domain, with the rest obtained from reference TRBV2 and TRBJ1-2, is as follows: EPEVTQTPSHQVTQMGQEVILRCVPISNHLYFYWYRQILGQKVEFLVSFYNNEISEKSEIFDDQFSVERPDGSNFTLKIRSTKLEDSAMYFCASIWDRGEPNYGYTFGSGTRLTVV.

This rearrangement joins TRBV7-2 to TRBJ1-5; D not resolved. Germline loops: CDR1 SGHTA, CDR2 FQGNSA. There are 19 residues in the CDR3. The V end was cut by 2 bases, the J end by 0 bases, with 20 bases between. The CDR3 bases are TGTGCCAGCAGCTTATCTCCGAGTCGTGCGGGTTTTAGCAATCAGCCCCAGCATTTT. It yields the protein CASSLSPSRAGFSNQPQHF.

The V call is TRBV5-1, the J call TRBJ2-5; D uncertain. With the DNA end fitting TRBJ2-7 better, the J assignment may be wrong. CDR1 is SGHRS, CDR2 YFSETQ, per germline. There are 13 residues in the CDR3. CDR3 in amino acids: CASSLVGGYEQYF. As DNA, the CDR3 is TGCGCCAGCAGCTTGGTGGGCGGCTACGAGCAGTACTTC.

The J gene is TRBJ1-3, the V gene TRBV2; 11 nucleotides agree with TRBD1. Germline V lookup: CDR1 SNHLY, CDR2 FYNNEI. Trimming took 6 bases from V and 2 from J; bases not matched to a gene: 0. The CDR3 is made up of 14 amino acids. This CDR3 reads CASRGQGAGNTIYF. The CDR3 DNA reads as TGTGCCAGCAGGGGACAGGGGGCTGGAAACACCATATATTTT. The variable domain in full, completed from reference TRBV2 and TRBJ1-3, reads EPEVTQTPSHQVTQMGQEVILRCVPISNHLYFYWYRQILGQKVEFLVSFYNNEISEKSEIFDDQFSVERPDGSNFTLKIRSTKLEDSAMYFCASRGQGAGNTIYFGEGSWLTVV.

The chain has TRBV7-6 and TRBJ2-3; D remains unclear. Germline V CDR1 and CDR2: SGHVS, FNYEAQ. The CDR3 extends over 16 amino acids. Trimming shortened V by 1 base and J by 0 bases, and 11 bases separated the two germline ends. The CDR3 nucleotides are TGTGCCAGCAGCTTAGGGTCTAGGACCAGCACAGATACGCAGTATTTT. Translation: CASSLGSRTSTDTQYF.

The rearrangement links TRBV5-4 to TRBJ1-5; TRBD1 might be the D (6 bases). The germline V gene has CDR1 SGHNT and CDR2 YYREEE (reference sequence). The CDR3 is 14 residues long. Trimming stripped 1 base from V and 6 bases from J, with 11 bases between. The CDR3 DNA is TGTGCCAGCAGCTTGTACGGGGGCGGTCAGCCCCAGCATTTT. Its translation is CASSLYGGGQPQHF.

A single count supports this clone. J is TRBJ2-2 and V is TRBV18; D not resolved. CDR1 KGHSH and CDR2 LQKENI come from the germline V gene. The CDR3 contains 16 residues. The V end was cut by 0 bases, the J end by 3 bases, with 11 bases between. CDR3 DNA: TGTGCCAGCTCACCACCGACAAATCGGGACACCGGGGAGCTGTTTTTT. As protein: CASSPPTNRDTGELFF.

This clone was seen only a few times. CDR3 DNA: TGTGCCAGCAGTGGGACAGGGCTTGGAAAACTGTTTTTT. Amino acid sequence: CASSGTGLGKLFF. The rearrangement links TRBV27 to TRBJ1-4; TRBD1 matches at 9 bases. The CDR3 totals 13 residues. The V segment lost 5 bases and the J segment 10 bases; nucleotides outside the gene matches: 5. CDR1 and CDR2 from the germline V gene are MNHEY and SMNVEV (reference sequence). The full variable domain, completed using reference TRBV27 and TRBJ1-4, is EAQVTQNPRYLITVTGKKLTVTCSQNMNHEYMSWYRQDPGLGLRQIYYSMNVEVTDKGDVPEGYKVSRKEKRNFPLILESPSPNQTSLYFCASSGTGLGKLFFGSGTQLSVL.